The 30 T cell receptor beta chains below all came from one sample that was sequenced in a study of cytomegalovirus exposure and HLA in healthy donors (dated by TCRdb to about 2017). Libraries were built with the immunoSEQ multiplex PCR assay. A mixture of 60 forward primers for TCR Vbeta segments and 13 reverse primers for TCR Jbeta segments was used in the multiplex PCR. In TCRdb, the immuneACCESS table is reduced to in-frame sequences with V and J assigned. These tables do not hold every clone; where another copy was compared, an unresolved V gene accounts for under half, and the others remain unexplained. The sample table shows over 150,000 clones, and 70% to 90% are seen once. Roughly 5% of the sample is held by the ten biggest clonotypes. Sequencing was done on a sample of PBMCs. All receptors derive from a girl aged 10 to 17 in good health and CMV-seropositive.

The chain uses TRBV6-1 and TRBJ1-3; the match to TRBD1 covers 7 bases. The V and J ends lost 3 bases and 2 bases, in that order; junction bases with no gene match: 7. The CDR3 runs to 16 residues. Germline assignment: CDR1 MNHNS and CDR2 SASEGT. The CDR3, as DNA: TGTGCCAGCAGTGACGAGACAGGGATCGCTGGAAACACCATATATTTT. This codes for CASSDETGIAGNTIYF.

This clone was seen once. The V and J genes are TRBV7-9 and TRBJ2-1; D perhaps matches TRBD1 (6 bases). The CDR3 is made up of 16 amino acids. Trimming removed 4 bases at V and 2 bases at J, with 15 bases between. The V gene's germline CDR1 is SEHNR and CDR2 FQNEAQ (reference sequence). CDR3 in amino acids: CASSSLAWGPYNEQFF. In nucleotides, the CDR3 is TGTGCCAGCAGCTCATTAGCCTGGGGGCCCTACAATGAGCAGTTCTTC.

The J gene is TRBJ1-2, the V gene TRBV9; 10 nucleotides match TRBD1. CDR1 and CDR2 (germline): SGDLS, YYNGEE. V was pared by 4 bases and J by 0 bases, with 3 bases of the junction left unmatched. CDR3 size: 15 residues. The chain's CDR3 is CASSYGTGANYGYTF. Written as DNA, the CDR3 is TGTGCCAGCAGCTACGGGACAGGGGCTAACTATGGCTACACCTTC.

The chain recombines TRBV27 with TRBJ1-5; possible D gene TRBD1, 5 bases. The germline V gene has CDR1 MNHEY and CDR2 SMNVEV (reference sequence). CDR3 length: 13 amino acids. V dropped 7 bases and J dropped 9 bases, with 16 bases sitting between them. The DNA for the CDR3 is TGTGCCAGCACCCGAGCCACGGGGGGGCCCCAGCATTTT. Protein: CASTRATGGPQHF.

This clone was seen only once. The genes are TRBV27 and TRBJ2-7; 9 nucleotides match TRBD1. V dropped 3 bases and J dropped 3; count of bases not matched to a gene: 12. This CDR3 spans 17 amino acids. CDR1 and CDR2 (germline): MNHEY, SMNVEV (reference sequence). The CDR3 is CASSFLTWDRDHYEQYF. The CDR3 coding sequence is TGTGCCAGCAGTTTCTTGACCTGGGACAGGGACCACTACGAGCAGTACTTC.

This chain uses TRBV5-5 with TRBJ1-2, with 9 bases fitting TRBD1. V lost 4 bases and J lost 2; bases outside the gene matches: 18. In germline, CDR1 is SGHKS, CDR2 YYEKEE (reference sequence). CDR3 size: 19 residues. The CDR3 coding sequence is TGTGCCAGCAGCGCCTACAGGGGACAGGGCCGAATCCGCAACTATGGCTACACCTTC. The encoded protein is CASSAYRGQGRIRNYGYTF.

V gene TRBV15 combines with J gene TRBJ2-7, with a tentative D call TRBD1 (5 bases). Trimming removed 1 base from V and 0 bases from J, with 10 bases in between. The length of the CDR3 is 15 residues. The germline gives CDR1 LNHNV, CDR2 YYDKDF (reference sequence). The chain's CDR3 is CATSRGLDSSYEQYF. The CDR3 DNA reads as TGTGCCACCAGCAGAGGACTCGACAGCTCCTACGAGCAGTACTTC. Variable domain in full (rest from reference TRBV15 and TRBJ2-7): DAMVIQNPRYQVTQFGKPVTLSCSQTLNHNVMYWYQQKSSQAPKLLFHYYDKDFNNEADTPDNFQSRRPNTSFCFLDIRSPGLGDTAMYLCATSRGLDSSYEQYFGPGTRLTVT.

The CDR3 protein is CASSLGRNTEAFF. CDR3 DNA: TGTGCCAGCAGCTTAGGCAGGAACACTGAAGCTTTCTTT. The rearrangement links TRBV7-2 to TRBJ1-1; D is uncertain. Germline values: CDR1 SGHTA, CDR2 FQGNSA. Trimming cost V 1 base and J 1 base, with 4 bases left between them. The CDR3 length is 13 residues.

The gene calls are TRBV4-1 and TRBJ2-2, with TRBD1 as a possible D gene (6 bases). Trimming removed 4 bases from V and 8 bases from J, with 11 bases in between. CDR3 length: 13 residues. The V gene's germline CDR1 is MGHRA and CDR2 YSYEKL. The DNA of the CDR3 is TGCGCCAGCAGCCTCCTGGGGACAGGGGAGCTGTTTTTT. This encodes CASSLLGTGELFF.

The chain employs TRBV15 and TRBJ1-4; tentatively, D is TRBD1 (6 bases). The CDR3 loop spans 14 amino acids. Germline V gives CDR1 LNHNV, CDR2 YYDKDF (reference sequence). V lost 4 bases to trimming and J lost 3 bases, with 9 bases between them. The CDR3 DNA reads TGTGCCACCAGCATACAGGGCCCTAATGAAAAACTGTTTTTT. This codes for CATSIQGPNEKLFF.

The chain uses TRBV30 and TRBJ1-1; no reliable D call. The CDR3 runs 15 residues. V lost 0 bases and J lost 1, with 12 bases in between. Germline values: CDR1 GTSNPN, CDR2 SVGIG (reference sequence). CDR3 sequence reads: CAWSVLGARNTEAFF. For the CDR3, the DNA is TGTGCCTGGAGTGTACTGGGAGCTAGGAACACTGAAGCTTTCTTT.

The rearrangement joins TRBV18 to TRBJ2-7; 7 bases match TRBD1. Germline lookup yields CDR1 KGHSH and CDR2 LQKENI. V was clipped by 8 bases and J by 1 base; unmatched bases: 8. The length of the CDR3 is 14 residues. CDR3 residues: CASRDGQVSYEQYF. The CDR3 DNA is TGTGCCAGCCGAGACGGACAGGTTTCCTACGAGCAGTACTTC.

This chain links TRBV9 with TRBJ1-2; 7 bases match TRBD1. There are 13 residues in the CDR3. The ends lost 0 bases at V and 7 bases at J; junction bases unmatched: 3. Germline V gene sequence: CDR1 SGDLS, CDR2 YYNGEE. CDR3 in DNA: TGTGCCAGCAGCGTAGCAGGGGGTCGTGGCTACACCTTC. Translated, it gives CASSVAGGRGYTF.

CDR3 protein: CASSPDGRGTTDTQYF. CDR3 in DNA: TGCGCCAGCAGCCCCGATGGGCGGGGGACCACAGATACGCAGTATTTT. The rearrangement joins TRBV5-1 to TRBJ2-3; TRBD2 agrees at 7 bases. The V gene end was trimmed by 4 bases and the J gene end by 2 bases; junction bases not matched to a gene: 10. CDR1 and CDR2 (germline): SGHRS, YFSETQ. The CDR3 loop spans 16 amino acids.

The rearrangement uses TRBV2 and TRBJ2-5; D call uncertain. The germline CDR1 and CDR2 sequences are SNHLY and FYNNEI. The germline V and J ends were trimmed by 4 bases and 5 bases, with 5 bases remaining between them. The CDR3 totals 11 residues. The CDR3 nucleotides read TGTGCCAGCAGTGGGCTCGAGACCCAGTACTTC. Translation gives CASSGLETQYF.

V is TRBV30 and J is TRBJ2-3; a weak D match, TRBD1 (5 bases). This CDR3 is built from 14 residues. Trimming pared 0 bases from V and 6 bases from J, leaving 13 bases between. CDR1 is GTSNPN, CDR2 SVGIG, per germline (reference sequence). CDR3 nucleotides: TGTGCCTGGAGTGTACGGCTCCAGGGTGATACGCAGTATTTT. Its protein product is CAWSVRLQGDTQYF.

V is TRBV9 and J is TRBJ1-3; weak D call: TRBD1 (5 bases). This CDR3 has 14 amino acids. Trimming shortened V by 1 base and J by 4 bases, and 9 bases separated the two germline ends. Germline CDR1 SGDLS, CDR2 YYNGEE. In DNA form, the CDR3 reads TGTGCCAGCAGCGTAATTCCAGGGGGAAACACCATATATTTT. Protein product: CASSVIPGGNTIYF.

The chain is built from TRBV25-1 and TRBJ1-1; D is perhaps TRBD1 (5 bases). Germline V lookup: CDR1 MGHDK, CDR2 SYGVNS. The V end was cut by 4 bases, the J end by 5 bases, with 11 bases between. The CDR3 has 13 residues. CDR3 DNA: TGTGCCAGCAGTGTTGGGGGGAGAACTGAAGCTTTCTTT. It translates to CASSVGGRTEAFF.

The DNA of the CDR3 is TGTGCCAGCAGCTCTGGACAGGTGAACACTGAAGCTTTCTTT. Protein product: CASSSGQVNTEAFF. The chain couples TRBV5-5 to TRBJ1-1, with 7 bases lining up with TRBD1. Germline V gene data show CDR1 as SGHKS and CDR2 as YYEKEE (reference sequence). With V trimmed by 3 bases and J by 0 bases, 2 bases remained unmatched. The CDR3 has 14 residues. The variable domain in full, completed from reference TRBV5-5 and TRBJ1-1, reads DAGVTQSPTHLIKTRGQQVTLRCSPISGHKSVSWYQQVLGQGPQFIFQYYEKEERGRGNFPDRFSARQFPNYSSELNVNALLLGDSALYLCASSSGQVNTEAFFGQGTRLTVV.

This clone was observed a few times. This chain joins TRBV5-1 and TRBJ1-4; 9 bases match TRBD1. There are 15 residues in the CDR3. CDR1 and CDR2 (germline): SGHRS, YFSETQ. V was clipped by 3 bases and J by 6 bases; unmatched bases: 6. The CDR3 is CASSSQGAKHEKLFF. The CDR3 bases are TGCGCCAGCAGCTCACAGGGGGCGAAACATGAAAAACTGTTTTTT.

Regarding this clone: Other DNA sequences of this sample code for an identical CDR3. The CDR3 spells CASRRGNTEAFF. CDR3 coding DNA: TGTGCCAGTCGCAGGGGGAACACTGAAGCTTTCTTT. The chain carries TRBV6-5 and TRBJ1-1, with a possible D match to TRBD1 (6 bases). Germline V gives CDR1 MNHEY, CDR2 SVGAGI. Trimming cost V 9 bases and J 1 base, with 9 bases left between them. The CDR3 loop spans 12 amino acids.

This rearrangement joins TRBV10-3 to TRBJ2-1; 8 bases agree with TRBD2. The CDR3 totals 14 residues. Germline values: CDR1 ENHRY, CDR2 SYGVKD. J was trimmed by 0 bases and V by 6 bases; bases with no gene match: 1. This CDR3 reads CAISSGGSYNEQFF. In DNA form, the CDR3 reads TGTGCCATCAGCAGCGGGGGCTCCTACAATGAGCAGTTCTTC.

The chain recombines TRBV18 with TRBJ2-7, with 8 bases matching TRBD1. Losses at the gene ends were 3 bases for V and 7 bases for J; bases not matched to a gene: 11. This CDR3 is 15 amino acids long. Germline CDR1 and CDR2: KGHSH and LQKENI. CDR3 amino acids: CASSPRTGTSLEQYF. In DNA, the CDR3 is TGTGCCAGCTCACCTCGGACAGGGACCTCTTTGGAGCAGTACTTC.

The chain uses TRBV6-1 and TRBJ2-7; the D is unclear. V was trimmed by 4 bases and J by 0 bases, leaving 10 bases between them. Germline CDR1 is MNHNS and CDR2 is SASEGT. This CDR3 has 14 residues. Here the CDR3 reads CASSADMSSYEQYF. Written as DNA, the CDR3 is TGTGCCAGCAGTGCTGACATGAGCTCCTACGAGCAGTACTTC.

The genes are TRBV5-4 and TRBJ1-6; 9 nucleotides align to TRBD1. The germline V gene encodes CDR1 SGHNT and CDR2 YYREEE (reference sequence). The CDR3 spans 16 residues. J lost 8 bases, V lost 0 bases, and 6 bases had no gene match. Here the CDR3 reads CASSLETGGSYSPLHF. As DNA, the CDR3 is TGTGCCAGCAGCTTGGAGACAGGGGGAAGCTATTCACCCCTCCACTTT.

The chain recombines TRBV30 with TRBJ1-2, with TRBD1 matching over 10 bases. The CDR3 sequence is 15 residues long. The V gene end was trimmed by 2 bases and the J gene end by 4 bases; junction bases not matched to a gene: 7. CDR1 and CDR2 (germline): GTSNPN, SVGIG (reference sequence). The CDR3 nucleotides read TGTGCCTGGAGTTTTGGACAGGGGGGGTTCTATGGCTACACCTTC. It translates to CAWSFGQGGFYGYTF.

The chain recombines TRBV7-9 with TRBJ1-2; 10 bases match TRBD1. Germline V lookup: CDR1 SEHNR, CDR2 FQNEAQ (reference sequence). The junction had 4 bases not matched to a gene; V was cut back by 4 bases and J by 2 bases. This CDR3 has 15 residues. CDR3 residues: CASSSRTGGNYGYTF. The CDR3, as DNA: TGTGCCAGCAGCTCGAGGACAGGGGGGAACTATGGCTACACCTTC.

The rearrangement uses TRBV4-1 and TRBJ2-7; the D is unclear. V was clipped by 2 bases and J by 6 bases, with 14 bases between them. This CDR3 region has 14 residues. Looked up from germline, CDR1 is MGHRA and CDR2 is YSYEKL. Here the CDR3 DNA reads TGCGCCAGCAGCCAAACGCCCGGAGCCCGCGAGCAGTACTTC. It yields the protein CASSQTPGAREQYF.

The chain combines TRBV7-9 with TRBJ2-3; 10 bases fit TRBD2. The CDR3 has 13 residues. CDR1 is SEHNR, CDR2 FQNEAQ, per germline (reference sequence). J lost 14 bases, V lost 5 bases, and 10 bases had no gene match. CDR3 DNA: TGTGCCAGCAGCCTCGGACTAGCGGACCTTTCGTATTTT. Protein: CASSLGLADLSYF.

The rearrangement links TRBV9 to TRBJ2-1; perhaps TRBD2 as D (7 bases). Per germline, CDR1 SGDLS and CDR2 YYNGEE. The CDR3 has 16 amino acids. V lost 0 bases and J lost 4, with 14 bases in between. The CDR3 DNA is TGTGCCAGCAGCGTAGAAGGGGGGGGCTATTACAATGAGCAGTTCTTC. Its translation: CASSVEGGGYYNEQFF.